A selection of T cell receptor beta chains follows, all from one sample in a study of cytomegalovirus exposure and HLA in healthy donors. Generated by immunoSEQ multiplex PCR, the TCRdb table keeps only in-frame clones and is missing some. Among approximately 150,000 clones, about 85% were seen once, and the ten largest hold 2.5%. The sequenced sample was PBMCs. These receptors came from a man aged 25 to 40 in good health and CMV-seropositive. CDR3s include the opening cysteine and the closing phenylalanine or tryptophan. The order of the fields is D gene, clone size, J gene, V gene, CDR3 protein, CDR3 DNA. The D gene is left open where the match is weak. Clone size appears in some rows only: once, few, many, or a class for an expanded clone.

TRBD1 NA TRBJ2-7 TRBV18 CASSPGQRSYEQYF TGTGCCAGCTCCCCGGGACAGCGATCCTACGAGCAGTACTTC
TRBD1 NA TRBJ1-1 TRBV7-9 CASSPTGGGYTEAFF TGTGCCAGCAGCCCGACAGGGGGAGGGTACACTGAAGCTTTCTTT
TRBD1 few TRBJ2-6 TRBV12-5 CASGSGQGFSGANVLTF TGTGCTAGTGGTTCCGGACAGGGCTTCTCTGGGGCCAACGTCCTGACTTTC
NA NA TRBJ2-1 TRBV19 CASSITGGPYNEQFF TGTGCCAGTAGTATAACCGGGGGGCCTTACAATGAGCAGTTCTTC
NA NA TRBJ2-5 TRBV9 CASSAEGVWQETQYF TGTGCCAGCAGCGCCGAGGGGGTCTGGCAAGAGACCCAGTACTTC
NA NA TRBJ2-1 TRBV9 CASSVDPPGVPYNEQFF TGTGCCAGCAGCGTAGATCCTCCGGGAGTGCCCTACAATGAGCAGTTCTTC
NA NA TRBJ2-4 TRBV15 CATSRDEHRLAKNIQYF TGTGCCACCAGCAGAGACGAACACAGGCTAGCCAAAAACATTCAGTACTTC
TRBD2 NA TRBJ2-3 TRBV29-1 CSVEDTKAGGSADTQYF TGCAGCGTTGAAGATACTAAAGCGGGAGGGTCGGCAGATACGCAGTATTTT
TRBD1 NA TRBJ1-2 TRBV9 CASSVDIQGNYGYTF TGTGCCAGCAGCGTGGACATACAGGGGAACTATGGCTACACCTTC
TRBD1 once TRBJ1-1 TRBV27 CASYRGTEAFF TGTGCCAGCTACAGGGGGACTGAAGCTTTCTTT